This record covers a single T cell receptor beta chain. No antigen is known for it. No base-level quality is on record; no much larger clone is a single base apart. Measured from the cysteine to the phenylalanine, the CDR3 is 17 residues long. Solely the CDR3 DNA is kept, with 51 bases framed from the first base. From the germline V gene (reference sequence), CDR1 is DFQATT and CDR2 is SNEGSKA. The V and J ends are trimmed by 3 bases and 2 bases, leaving 20 bases between them. The sample is drawn from a study of blood T cells in healthy people across ages (dated by TCRdb to the mid-2010s). Study-wide context: In model experiments, roughly one uniquely barcoded TCR beta cDNA molecule per two T cells was captured by template switching. Two additional independent replicas of 1 million unique cDNA reads from the same blood draw were analyzed for two donors (one aged 18 to 30 and one aged 80 or older). The donors were split into four age groups: young (average about 15 years), middle-aged (39), aged (62) and long-lived (more than 80). To avoid experimental bias, donors of different ages were distributed randomly across sequencing lanes. The study measured age-related changes in TCR beta repertoire diversity using deep sequencing normalized with unique cDNA molecular identifiers.

Study-wide findings and limitations: The CMV infection status of donors was not known, potentially confounding age-related changes in expanded clonotypes. As age increased, observed TCR beta diversity per million T cells dropped in a roughly linear way, and a significant reduction was already evident by age around 41. Estimates of total diversity based on one million sequenced T cells were regarded as lower bounds and as underestimates. Bulk unsorted PBMC profiling prevented conclusive comparison of naive and antigen-experienced compartments. The long-lived group showed more naive CD4+ T cells, fewer expanded clones and increased TCR diversity than the aged group, suggesting age selection. There was a strong correlation between observed TCR beta diversity and the percentage of naive T cells measured by flow cytometry.

Receptors were amplified or captured by 5' RACE. The sequencer was an Illumina HiSeq 2500. A second roughly 7 to 12 cycle PCR used a sample-barcoded 5' primer and a J-beta primer mix. A unique molecular identifier was introduced onto each TCR beta cDNA molecule by a template-switch 5' adaptor carrying 12 random nucleotides. Each sample yielded at least 3 million CDR3-containing paired-end reads. All of the RNA was converted into first-strand cDNA using the Mint cDNA synthesis kit, with a TRBC-specific oligonucleotide serving as the primer. All cDNA was treated with uracil-DNA glycosylase and then went through a first 18-cycle PCR with the universal primers M1SS and BC2_uni_R. Per the authors' processing: Normalization of each sample was performed by random selection of 1 million high-quality reads, each carrying a distinct molecular identifier. Instead of being binned into consensus sequences, reads with shared molecular identifiers were discarded. MiTCR, run with a Q25 quality threshold and the strictest error-elimination algorithm, handled CDR3 identification, clonotype clustering and error correction. A nonparametric unseen species model using Euler transformation provided a lower-bound estimate of total TCR beta diversity. TCRdb handled the public reads itself, with Q25 trimming in fastp and clone calling in MiXCR, and kept productive beta chains. Rows matching on CDR3 protein sequence are summarized as one entry with the most common DNA and genes. The V and J calls reflect TCRdb's pipeline rather than the authors' work. The sample table holds 1,500,000 or so distinct CDR3 sequences, of which roughly 43% were seen once. Roughly 3.7% of the sample goes to the ten largest clones.

Donors were about 36 systemically healthy Caucasian individuals from Russia aged roughly 6 to 100 years. About 10 milliliters of peripheral blood were drawn from each donor into EDTA-treated Vacutainer tubes. Ficoll-Paque density-gradient centrifugation was used to isolate PBMCs, with at least 7 million per sample. Trizol reagent was used to extract total RNA from PBMCs, with at least 5.5 micrograms per sample. Naive CD45RAhigh/CD27high T cell percentages were measured by flow cytometry on a PBMC aliquot from every donor. The TCR comes from a woman between 18 and 29 years old in good health. Input material: blood. The rearranged segments are TRBV20-1 and TRBJ2-1; the D match is possibly TRBD1 or TRBD2, with 6 bases aligned in each. The bases read TGCAGTGCTAGCTCGGGGGCGGGACGTGCCACCTACAATGAGCAGTTCTTC. This codes for CSASSGAGRATYNEQFF.